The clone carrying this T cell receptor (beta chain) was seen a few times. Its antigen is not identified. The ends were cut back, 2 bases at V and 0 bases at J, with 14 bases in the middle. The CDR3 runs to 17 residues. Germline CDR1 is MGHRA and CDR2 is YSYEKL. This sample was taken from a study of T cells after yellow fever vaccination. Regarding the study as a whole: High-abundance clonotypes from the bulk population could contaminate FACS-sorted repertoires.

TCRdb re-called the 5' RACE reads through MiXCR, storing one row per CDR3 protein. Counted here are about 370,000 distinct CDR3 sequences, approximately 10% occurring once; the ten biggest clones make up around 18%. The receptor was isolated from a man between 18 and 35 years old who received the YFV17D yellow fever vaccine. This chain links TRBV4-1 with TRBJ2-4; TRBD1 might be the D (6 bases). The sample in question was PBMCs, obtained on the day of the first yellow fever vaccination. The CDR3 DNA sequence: TGCGCCAGCAGCCAACCCCACCAGGGGCTAGCCAAAAACATTCAGTACTTC. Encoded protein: CASSQPHQGLAKNIQYF.